This T cell receptor beta chain originates from a study of blood T cell repertoires in COVID-19. The overall study: The study drew acute and convalescent COVID-19 samples from the United States, Italy and Spain. PBMCs, B-cell-depleted T cells, or T cells were the source of the cDNA or gDNA that made up the material.

Some clones are missing from TCRdb's copy, which holds only in-frame ones; the method was immunoSEQ multiplex PCR. The table has approximately 190,000 clones, around 86% seen once; the top ten hold more than 5.5%. The sample taken for sequencing was peripheral blood. The receptor was isolated from a man older than 75 with acute or convalescent COVID-19.

DNA for the CDR3: TGTGCCAGCTCACCACCATCGGAGTCTAACTATGGCTACACCTTC. It yields the protein CASSPPSESNYGYTF. The chain employs TRBV18 and TRBJ1-2; D is undetermined. The ends were cut back, 0 bases at V and 0 bases at J, with 8 bases in the middle. The CDR3 runs to 15 residues. Germline CDR1 reads KGHSH; CDR2 reads LQKENI.